Below, 17 T cell receptor beta chains from the same sample are listed, as sequenced in a study of blood T cell repertoires in COVID-19. Produced via immunoSEQ multiplex PCR; TCRdb's table is partial and in-frame only. The sample shows about 100,000 clones, roughly 79% of them seen only once. Sequenced: peripheral blood. The source of these receptors is a man in his sixties or seventies with active or convalescent COVID-19.

The rearrangement joins TRBV30 to TRBJ1-6, with D uncertain. The CDR3 consists of 14 residues. V gave up 3 bases and J gave up 1 base, with 7 bases separating them. Germline values: CDR1 GTSNPN, CDR2 SVGIG (reference sequence). CDR3 loop: CAWSRGSYNSPLHF. The CDR3 region has the DNA TGTGCCTGGAGCCGGGGTTCCTATAATTCACCCCTCCACTTT.

V and J are TRBV18 and TRBJ1-1, with 9 bases that match TRBD1. Germline CDR1 and CDR2: KGHSH and LQKENI. The CDR3 contains 12 residues. V was pared by 8 bases and J by 10 bases, with 8 bases of the junction left unmatched. This chain's CDR3 is CASGRQGGVAFF. Here the CDR3 DNA reads TGTGCCAGCGGACGACAGGGGGGCGTAGCTTTCTTT. Together with reference TRBV18 and TRBJ1-1, the CDR3 gives the full variable domain: NAGVMQNPRHLVRRRGQEARLRCSPMKGHSHVYWYRQLPEEGLKFMVYLQKENIIDESGMPKERFSAEFPKEGPSILRIQQVVRGDSAAYFCASGRQGGVAFFGQGTRLTVV.

The chain employs TRBV7-3 and TRBJ1-1, with 12 bases aligning to TRBD1. This CDR3 has 17 amino acids. Germline assignment: CDR1 SGHTA and CDR2 FQGTGA. After removal of 2 bases from V and 1 base from J, the junction contained 5 bases not matched to a gene. This CDR3 is CASSLGLGQGANTEAFF. In DNA form, the CDR3 reads TGTGCCAGCAGCTTAGGTTTGGGACAGGGGGCGAACACTGAAGCTTTCTTT.

This clone has a single count. This sequence joins TRBV6-5 and TRBJ1-1; 9 bases match TRBD1. Per germline, CDR1 MNHEY and CDR2 SVGAGI. V was pared by 2 bases and J by 5 bases, with 3 bases of the junction left unmatched. The CDR3 totals 14 residues. The CDR3: CASSYRGTGTEAFF. Written as DNA, the CDR3 is TGTGCCAGCAGTTACCGCGGGACAGGGACTGAAGCTTTCTTT.

This clone has more than one count but fewer than ten. CDR3 amino acids: CATSRPSTGAYEQYF. The CDR3 nucleotides read TGTGCCACCAGCAGACCCTCGACAGGGGCCTACGAGCAGTACTTC. The V gene is TRBV15, the J gene TRBJ2-7; 8 positions match TRBD1. The CDR3 totals 15 residues. The germline gives CDR1 LNHNV, CDR2 YYDKDF (reference sequence). J was trimmed by 2 bases and V by 2 bases; bases with no gene match: 5. Full variable domain (remainder filled in from reference TRBV15 and TRBJ2-7): DAMVIQNPRYQVTQFGKPVTLSCSQTLNHNVMYWYQQKSSQAPKLLFHYYDKDFNNEADTPDNFQSRRPNTSFCFLDIRSPGLGDTAMYLCATSRPSTGAYEQYFGPGTRLTVT.

The sample holds one count of this clone. This chain connects TRBV12-3 or TRBV12-4 to TRBJ2-3, with D maybe TRBD2 (7 bases). The CDR3 spans 13 residues. The V and J ends lost 1 base and 8 bases respectively, with 10 bases between them. The CDR3 sequence: CASSLDGGRTQYF. DNA for the CDR3: TGTGCCAGCAGTTTAGACGGGGGGCGTACGCAGTATTTT.

V and J are TRBV7-8 and TRBJ1-5, with a possible D match to TRBD1 (6 bases). CDR3 size: 14 residues. Trimming cost V 4 bases and J 5 bases, with 12 bases left between them. The V gene's germline CDR1 is SGHVS and CDR2 FQNEAQ. The CDR3 protein is CASSSTGTDQPQHF. The CDR3 nucleotides are TGTGCCAGCAGCTCAACAGGGACCGATCAGCCCCAGCATTTT.

This clone was counted a few times. The V call is TRBV29-1, the J call TRBJ1-1; D uncertain. CDR1 is SQVTM, CDR2 ANQGSEA, per germline. The CDR3 length is 11 residues. Trimming took 5 bases from V and 4 from J, leaving 8 bases between them. CDR3 in amino acids: CSVLTLTEAFF. DNA for the CDR3: TGCAGCGTTTTGACTCTCACTGAAGCTTTCTTT.

V usage is TRBV7-2 and J usage is TRBJ2-5, with TRBD2 as a possible D gene (7 bases). CDR3 length equals 15 residues. In germline, CDR1 is SGHTA, CDR2 FQGNSA. The V and J ends lost 3 bases and 5 bases respectively, with 16 bases between them. CDR3 bases: TGTGCCAGCAGCTTGGGGGGGCCCCTCGGGGAGACCCAGTACTTC. It translates to CASSLGGPLGETQYF.

The chain's CDR3 is CASSLPGDGNTIYF. The CDR3 DNA follows: TGTGCCAGCAGTTTACCCGGGGATGGGAACACCATATATTTT. The chain combines TRBV28 with TRBJ1-3; unclear D gene. Trimming removed 2 bases from V and 7 bases from J, with 12 bases in between. This CDR3 is built from 14 residues. Germline V gives CDR1 MDHEN, CDR2 SYDVKM.

This CDR3 is CASSFPGASEQETQYF. DNA of the CDR3: TGTGCCAGCAGCTTCCCCGGGGCTAGCGAACAAGAGACCCAGTACTTC. The chain couples TRBV5-6 to TRBJ2-5; TRBD2 is a possible D gene (6 bases). Germline CDR1 SGHDT, CDR2 YYEEEE. Trimming left V 2 bases short and J 2 bases short, with 16 bases between. The CDR3 consists of 16 residues.

The chain employs TRBV3-1 (or the pseudogene TRBV3-2) and TRBJ1-4; D call uncertain. CDR1 is LGHDT, CDR2 YNNKEL, per germline (reference sequence). The CDR3 is 13 residues long. Trimming removed 3 bases at V and 8 bases at J, with 10 bases between. CDR3 nucleotides: TGTGCCAGCAGCCACCAAGCGAGGGAAAAACTGTTTTTT. Protein sequence: CASSHQAREKLFF.

This clone was detected once. This chain joins TRBV6-6 and TRBJ1-1, with TRBD1 matching 9 bases. From germline, CDR1 is MNHNY and CDR2 SVGAGI (reference sequence). With V trimmed by 10 bases and J by 2 bases, 5 bases remained unmatched. The CDR3 covers 13 residues. The CDR3 DNA sequence: TGTGCCACCGGGACAGGGAAAAACACTGAAGCTTTCTTT. This gives the protein CATGTGKNTEAFF.

The CDR3 DNA is TGCGCCAGCAGCCAAGATGGGACAGGGGGAGAGACCCAGTACTTC. Translation: CASSQDGTGGETQYF. The V call is TRBV4-1, the J call TRBJ2-5, with 11 nucleotides matching TRBD1. The V segment lost 0 bases and the J segment 4 bases; nucleotides outside the gene matches: 1. Germline V gives CDR1 MGHRA, CDR2 YSYEKL. The CDR3 runs 15 residues.

The chain combines TRBV20-1 with TRBJ2-7; 15 bases are a match to TRBD2. Germline-derived CDR1 and CDR2 are DFQATT and SNEGSKA (reference sequence). The CDR3 has 15 amino acids. V was pared by 3 bases and J by 5 bases, with 5 bases of the junction left unmatched. CDR3 amino acids: CSASGLAGGKNEQYF. The CDR3 DNA follows: TGCAGTGCTAGTGGACTAGCGGGAGGGAAGAACGAGCAGTACTTC.

The chain employs TRBV5-1 and TRBJ2-5; D might be TRBD2 (5 bases). Trimming left V 4 bases short and J 4 bases short, with 8 bases between. Germline CDR1 SGHRS, CDR2 YFSETQ. The CDR3 is 12 residues long. The CDR3 is CASSDGGETQYF. The CDR3 DNA sequence: TGCGCCAGCAGCGACGGAGGAGAGACCCAGTACTTC.

The rearrangement uses TRBV10-3 and TRBJ1-2; TRBD1 matches 8 bases. CDR3 length equals 16 residues. Germline V CDR1 and CDR2: ENHRY, SYGVKD. The trim removed 4 bases at V and 0 bases at J, leaving 7 bases unmatched. In nucleotides, the CDR3 is TGTGCCATCAGTGGGACAGGGTGGGTAGCTAACTATGGCTACACCTTC. As protein: CAISGTGWVANYGYTF.